The rows below give T cell receptor beta chains drawn from one sample of a study of shared clonotypes between healthy human individuals. The repertoire was sequenced with immunoSEQ multiplex PCR; TCRdb's copy has only in-frame clones and lacks some. The table has some 490,000 clones, 65% to 85% seen once; the top ten hold roughly 13%. Source material: PBMCs. These receptors were collected from a woman in her 40s in good health. Some clones in this sample may be carry-over from other donors' samples. CDR3s include the opening cysteine and the closing phenylalanine or tryptophan. A D gene is named only where the DNA matches it firmly. Clone size, where shown, is once, few, many, or a class for clones that have expanded.

>-|-|TRBV2|TRBJ1-4
TGTGCCAGCAGGATGGCACCAACTAATGAAAAACTGTTTTTT
CASRMAPTNEKLFF
>-|-|TRBV7-6|TRBJ1-3
TGTGCCAGCAGCTCCTTATCGGACACCATATATTTT
CASSSLSDTIYF
>-|TRBD2|TRBV13|TRBJ2-1
TGTGCCAGCAGCCCTCTCCTAGCGGGGGTAAGCTCCTACAATGAGCAGTTCTTC
CASSPLLAGVSSYNEQFF
>-|-|TRBV2|TRBJ1-5
TGTGCCAGCAGCCGGCACCCACATCAGCCCCAGCATTTT
CASSRHPHQPQHF
>-|-|TRBV7-3|TRBJ1-2
TGTGCCAGCAGCTTACAAATCGCAGCACCCTATGGCTACACCTTC
CASSLQIAAPYGYTF
>-|TRBD2|TRBV5-1|TRBJ2-7
TGCGCCAGCAGCCGGACAGCTAGCGGGAGAAACGAGCAGTACTTC
CASSRTASGRNEQYF
>-|TRBD1|TRBV5-6|TRBJ1-5
TGTGCCAGCAGCTCCTTAAGGGACAGGGCTAATCAGCCCCAGCATTTT
CASSSLRDRANQPQHF
>-|-|TRBV5-5|TRBJ2-7
TGTGCCAGCAGCACGACAGGCCTACCCTACGAGCAGTACTTC
CASSTTGLPYEQYF
>-|TRBD2|TRBV4-2|TRBJ2-1
TGTGCCAGCAGCCAAGATTCGGGTAGCGGGAGTTACAATGAGCAGTTCTTC
CASSQDSGSGSYNEQFF
>-|TRBD1|TRBV28|TRBJ1-4
TGTGCCAGCAGTTTATTAGGACAGGGCAGCGAAAAACTGTTTTTT
CASSLLGQGSEKLFF
>many|-|TRBV18|TRBJ1-1
TGTGCCAGCTCTCCACAGGGTACCGTCACTGAAGCTTTCTTT
CASSPQGTVTEAFF
>-|-|TRBV6-6|TRBJ1-5
TGTGCCAGCAGCCCTAGACGGCTAGATCAGCCCCAGCATTTT
CASSPRRLDQPQHF
>-|-|TRBV7-9|TRBJ2-1
TGTGCCAGCAGCTTAGTTACAGAGGCCTACAATGGGCAGTTCTTC
CASSLVTEAYNGQFF
>-|-|TRBV29-1|TRBJ2-5
TGCAGCGCCAAGGGAACGGGGAAAGAGACCCAGTACTTC
CSAKGTGKETQYF
>-|-|TRBV28|TRBJ1-1
TGTGCCAGCAGTATCCATTCCGGGAATTCGGGTACTGAAGCTTTCTTT
CASSIHSGNSGTEAFF
>-|TRBD1|TRBV19|TRBJ2-7
TGTGCCAGTAGTATGGGGACAGGGCTCGAGCAGTACTTC
CASSMGTGLEQYF
>-|-|TRBV7-9|TRBJ1-4
TGTGCCAGCAGCTTGAGATCGGAGACTAATGAAAAACTGTTTTTT
CASSLRSETNEKLFF
>-|TRBD2|TRBV7-3|TRBJ2-1
TGTGCCAGCAGCCCCGGGACTAGCCTCGACAATGAGCAGTTCTTC
CASSPGTSLDNEQFF
>few|TRBD2|TRBV7-2|TRBJ2-6
TGTGCCAGCAGCCCCTGGTATGGGGGGGCTGGGGCCAACGTCCTGACTTTC
CASSPWYGGAGANVLTF
>-|-|TRBV9|TRBJ2-1
TGTGCCAGCAGCGTAACTCAAGGGAACAATGAGCAGTTCTTC
CASSVTQGNNEQFF
>-|-|TRBV10-3|TRBJ2-3
TGTGCCAGCCGAGAACTAGCCTCTAGCACAGATACGCAGTATTTT
CASRELASSTDTQYF
>-|-|TRBV30|TRBJ1-2
TGTGCCTGGAGTGCCCAGGGCCCTGGCTACACCTTC
CAWSAQGPGYTF
>once|-|TRBV4-2|TRBJ2-3
TGTGCCAGCAGCCGGGACCTGAGCACAGATACGCAGTATTTT
CASSRDLSTDTQYF